The 18 T cell receptor beta chains below all came from one sample that was sequenced in a study of CD4 T cells in relation to SARS-CoV-2 and coronaviruses. Unexposed donor CD4+ T cells date from about 2011-2018, before the COVID-19 pandemic. CD4+ T cells were isolated from the cells after nine to eleven days of culture. Their antigens remain unidentified. TCRdb keeps only in-frame clones here, not all; method: immunoSEQ multiplex PCR. The table has about 15,000 clones, around 74% seen once. Sequenced material: CD4+ T cells from PBMCs, cultured in vitro. These receptors were taken from a human donor in good health.

The gene calls are TRBV4-2 and TRBJ1-1; 9 nucleotides align to TRBD1. This CDR3 spans 16 amino acids. The V gene end was trimmed by 6 bases and the J gene end by 0 bases; junction bases not matched to a gene: 8. Germline assignment: CDR1 LGHNA and CDR2 YNFKEQ. The CDR3 nucleotides read TGTGCCAGCAGTATCGGGACAGGGAGGATGAACACTGAAGCTTTCTTT. Protein product: CASSIGTGRMNTEAFF.

This rearrangement joins TRBV19 to TRBJ2-7; D gene uncertain. The CDR3 extends over 13 amino acids. Per germline, CDR1 LNHDA and CDR2 SQIVND (reference sequence). V was trimmed by 1 base and J by 0 bases, leaving 4 bases between them. CDR3 bases: TGTGCCAGTAGTATAGCGCGCTCCTACGAGCAGTACTTC. Translating it yields CASSIARSYEQYF.

V is TRBV15 and J is TRBJ2-3, with a possible D match to TRBD2 (6 bases). CDR1 is LNHNV and CDR2 is YYDKDF in the germline V gene (reference sequence). This CDR3 comprises 15 residues. V was pared by 3 bases and J by 3 bases, with 13 bases between. In DNA form, the CDR3 reads TGTGCCACCAGCAGGCGAGGAGGGAGGACAGATACGCAGTATTTT. This codes for CATSRRGGRTDTQYF.

V usage is TRBV19 and J usage is TRBJ1-2; 9 bases fit TRBD1. CDR3 size: 15 residues. V shed 5 bases and J 3 bases; nucleotides not matched to a gene: 7. Per germline, CDR1 LNHDA and CDR2 SQIVND (reference sequence). Written as DNA, the CDR3 is TGTGCCAGTAGTCCCAGACAGGGGGGGGACTATGGCTACACCTTC. This codes for CASSPRQGGDYGYTF.

The chain carries TRBV30 and TRBJ1-1; tentatively, D is TRBD1 (5 bases). From germline, CDR1 is GTSNPN and CDR2 SVGIG (reference sequence). There are 12 residues in the CDR3. Deletions cut 6 bases from V and 6 bases from J, with 14 bases between. CDR3 DNA sequence: TGTGCCTGCACCCGACAGCGCGCTGAAGCTTTCTTT. This sequence encodes CACTRQRAEAFF.

This chain joins TRBV27 and TRBJ2-7, with a weak D call TRBD1 (5 bases). CDR3 length equals 15 residues. The germline CDR1 and CDR2 sequences are MNHEY and SMNVEV (reference sequence). V gave up 5 bases and J gave up 1 base, with 15 bases separating them. CDR3 protein: CASSRSLTGSYEQYF. CDR3 bases: TGTGCCAGCAGTCGCTCCCTCACAGGTTCCTACGAGCAGTACTTC.

The CDR3 DNA is TGCAGTGCTAGTTTGCGTGCTAGCGGGGCCAATGAGCAGTTCTTC. This sequence encodes CSASLRASGANEQFF. This chain connects TRBV20-1 to TRBJ2-1; TRBD2 agrees at 9 bases. This CDR3 is 15 amino acids long. J gave up 6 bases and V 3 bases, and 9 bases lay outside the gene matches. Germline V gene lookup returns CDR1 DFQATT and CDR2 SNEGSKA (reference sequence).

The chain is built from TRBV3-1 (or the pseudogene TRBV3-2) and TRBJ2-2; a weak D match, TRBD2 (5 bases). V was trimmed by 5 bases and J by 0 bases, leaving 10 bases between them. CDR3 length: 15 residues. Germline CDR1 and CDR2: LGHDT and YNNKEL (reference sequence). The CDR3 bases are TGTGCCAGCAGCGCGGACTTAACGAACACCGGGGAGCTGTTTTTT. Its protein product is CASSADLTNTGELFF.

This clone was detected a few times. The rearrangement joins TRBV19 to TRBJ1-1; 7 nucleotides match TRBD1. The V and J ends lost 5 bases and 7 bases, in that order; junction bases with no gene match: 1. The CDR3 is 11 residues long. Germline V gene data show CDR1 as LNHDA and CDR2 as SQIVND (reference sequence). CDR3 amino acids: CASSSGGEAFF. As DNA, the CDR3 is TGTGCCAGTAGTTCAGGGGGTGAAGCTTTCTTT.

The chain employs TRBV30 and TRBJ1-6, with 7 bases identical to TRBD1. With V trimmed by 2 bases and J by 8 bases, 3 bases remained unmatched. This CDR3 comprises 13 residues. Germline V CDR1 and CDR2: GTSNPN, SVGIG (reference sequence). CDR3 bases: TGTGCCTGGAGTAACAGGGGCGATTCACCCCTCCACTTT. It translates to CAWSNRGDSPLHF. The whole variable domain, remainder taken from reference TRBV30 and TRBJ1-6, is SQTIHQWPATLVQPVGSPLSLECTVEGTSNPNLYWYRQAAGRGLQLLFYSVGIGQISSEVPQNLSASRPQDRQFILSSKKLLLSDSGFYLCAWSNRGDSPLHFGNGTRLTVT.

The rearrangement uses TRBV27 and TRBJ2-5, with TRBD2 identical over 8 bases. CDR3 size: 16 residues. Germline V gives CDR1 MNHEY, CDR2 SMNVEV (reference sequence). V shed 6 bases and J 5 bases; nucleotides not matched to a gene: 14. The CDR3 DNA follows: TGTGCCAGCAGCCTGGCGGGGGGCAGGCTATTGGAGACCCAGTACTTC. The encoded protein is CASSLAGGRLLETQYF.

The chain links TRBV2 to TRBJ2-7; possibly TRBD1 for D (5 bases). CDR1 is SNHLY and CDR2 is FYNNEI in the germline V gene. The CDR3 has 13 residues. The germline V and J ends were trimmed by 6 bases and 6 bases, with 15 bases remaining between them. The DNA for the CDR3 is TGTGCCAGCAGGATAGGGGCTGGCGGCGAGCAGTACTTC. It encodes CASRIGAGGEQYF.

This chain joins TRBV28 and TRBJ2-5, with D possibly TRBD2 on 7 matching bases. Germline V gene lookup returns CDR1 MDHEN and CDR2 SYDVKM. V shed 6 bases and J shed 5 bases, with 19 bases lying between them. The CDR3 has 15 residues. The CDR3 loop reads CASSPRRGGEETQYF. Written as DNA, the CDR3 is TGTGCCAGCAGCCCACGGAGGGGGGGGGAGGAGACCCAGTACTTC.

The V gene is TRBV3-1 (or the pseudogene TRBV3-2), the J gene TRBJ2-7; D assignment may be TRBD1 or TRBD2 (5 bases each). The germline CDR1 and CDR2 sequences are LGHDT and YNNKEL (reference sequence). The CDR3 spans 15 residues. Trimming took 4 bases from V and 0 from J, leaving 13 bases between them. The CDR3 sequence is CASSPTGTHSYEQYF. CDR3 nucleotide sequence: TGTGCCAGCAGCCCAACCGGGACCCACTCCTACGAGCAGTACTTC.

The chain is built from TRBV6-5 and TRBJ2-7; D is undetermined. Germline loops: CDR1 MNHEY, CDR2 SVGAGI. This CDR3 contains 14 residues. Trimming pared 2 bases from V and 7 bases from J, leaving 15 bases between. DNA of the CDR3: TGTGCCAGCAGTTACACACTGGGGTCGGGTGAGCAGTACTTC. It specifies CASSYTLGSGEQYF.

The chain combines TRBV2 with TRBJ1-1; D is possibly TRBD1 (5 bases). Trimming removed 6 bases at V and 1 base at J, with 9 bases between. The germline gives CDR1 SNHLY, CDR2 FYNNEI. The CDR3 extends over 13 amino acids. CDR3 region: CASRGDRNTEAFF. The CDR3 coding sequence is TGTGCCAGCAGGGGCGACAGGAACACTGAAGCTTTCTTT.

The V gene is TRBV6-1, the J gene TRBJ1-1, with no clear D. Germline lookup yields CDR1 MNHNS and CDR2 SASEGT. The CDR3 runs to 13 residues. V was pared by 1 base and J by 8 bases, with 11 bases between. The CDR3 nucleotides read TGTGCCAGCAGTGAAGATATGGGCCGCGAAGCTTTCTTT. Its protein product is CASSEDMGREAFF.

The V and J genes are TRBV6-1 and TRBJ2-7, with D perhaps matching TRBD2 (6 bases). This CDR3 comprises 15 residues. CDR1 is MNHNS and CDR2 is SASEGT in the germline V gene. V was trimmed by 5 bases and J by 4 bases, leaving 18 bases between them. The CDR3 bases are TGTGCCAGCAGTCCCCCCCGGGAGCAAGGTTACGAGCAGTACTTC. It codes for CASSPPREQGYEQYF.